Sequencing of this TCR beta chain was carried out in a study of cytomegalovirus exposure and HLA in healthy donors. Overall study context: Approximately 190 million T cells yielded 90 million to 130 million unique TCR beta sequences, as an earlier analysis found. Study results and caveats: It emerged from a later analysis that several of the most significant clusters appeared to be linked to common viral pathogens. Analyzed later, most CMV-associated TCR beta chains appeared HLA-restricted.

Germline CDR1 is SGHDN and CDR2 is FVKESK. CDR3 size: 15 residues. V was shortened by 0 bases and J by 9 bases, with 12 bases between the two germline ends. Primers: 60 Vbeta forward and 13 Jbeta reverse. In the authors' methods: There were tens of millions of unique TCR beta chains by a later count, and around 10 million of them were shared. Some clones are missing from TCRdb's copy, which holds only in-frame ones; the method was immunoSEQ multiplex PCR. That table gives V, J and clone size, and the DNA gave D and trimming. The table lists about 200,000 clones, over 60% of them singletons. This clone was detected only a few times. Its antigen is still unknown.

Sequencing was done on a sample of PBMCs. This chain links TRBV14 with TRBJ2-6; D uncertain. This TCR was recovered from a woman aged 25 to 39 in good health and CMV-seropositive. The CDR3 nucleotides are TGTGCCAGCAGCCAAGAATATGGCACCCACAACGTCCTGACTTTC. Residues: CASSQEYGTHNVLTF. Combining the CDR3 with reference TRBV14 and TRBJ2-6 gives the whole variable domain EAGVTQFPSHSVIEKGQTVTLRCDPISGHDNLYWYRRVMGKEIKFLLHFVKESKQDESGMPNNRFLAERTGGTYSTLKVQPAELEDSGVYFCASSQEYGTHNVLTFGAGSRLTVL.